A single sample gave rise to the 18 T cell receptor beta chains below, sequenced in a study of blood T cell repertoires in COVID-19. Clones were read by immunoSEQ multiplex PCR, and TCRdb kept only the in-frame ones, dropping some. Among 50,000 to 70,000 clones listed, around 85% were seen once. The specimen was peripheral blood. The receptors were sampled from a woman in her 70s with active COVID-19.

V is TRBV28 and J is TRBJ1-1, with D unresolved. The CDR3 has 14 residues. Trimming removed 2 bases at V and 0 bases at J, with 7 bases between. From germline, CDR1 is MDHEN and CDR2 SYDVKM. The CDR3 loop reads CASSLPDMNTEAFF. For the CDR3, the DNA is TGTGCCAGCAGTTTACCAGATATGAACACTGAAGCTTTCTTT.

V and J are TRBV11-2 and TRBJ2-1, with D possibly TRBD1 on 5 matching bases. This CDR3 is 14 amino acids long. The V end was cut by 1 base, the J end by 5 bases, with 9 bases between. CDR1 SGHAT and CDR2 FQNNGV come from the germline V gene. The CDR3 reads CASSLVDTDNEQFF. Here the CDR3 DNA reads TGTGCCAGCAGCTTAGTGGACACGGACAATGAGCAGTTCTTC.

DNA of the CDR3: TGCAGCGTGGCAATACAGGACCGCACAGATACGCAGTATTTT. It encodes CSVAIQDRTDTQYF. The J gene is TRBJ2-3, the V gene TRBV29-1, with TRBD1 as a possible D gene (5 bases). Trimming left V 6 bases short and J 1 base short, with 14 bases between. This CDR3 has 14 amino acids. The V gene's germline CDR1 is SQVTM and CDR2 ANQGSEA.

Many counts were recorded for this clone. V gene TRBV11-2 combines with J gene TRBJ2-3, with unresolved D. This CDR3 is 13 amino acids long. Per germline, CDR1 SGHAT and CDR2 FQNNGV. Trimming took 0 bases from V and 5 from J, leaving 6 bases between them. Written as DNA, the CDR3 is TGTGCCAGCAGCTTAGATCCCCTAGATACGCAGTATTTT. This gives the protein CASSLDPLDTQYF.

V and J are TRBV10-3 and TRBJ2-5; 8 bases are a match to TRBD2. This CDR3 has 14 residues. Trimming took 0 bases from V and 4 from J; bases not matched to a gene: 1. From germline, CDR1 is ENHRY and CDR2 SYGVKD. In DNA, the CDR3 is TGTGCCATCAGTGAGTCGGGGACTAGAGAGACCCAGTACTTC. The encoded protein is CAISESGTRETQYF.

This clone was counted only a few times. The rearrangement links TRBV5-1 to TRBJ1-5; D gene uncertain. The germline V gene encodes CDR1 SGHRS and CDR2 YFSETQ. V lost 0 bases, J lost 0 bases, and 7 bases lay in between. CDR3 length: 15 residues. The CDR3 region is CASSLDSYSNQPQHF. CDR3 nucleotides: TGCGCCAGCAGCTTGGACAGCTATAGCAATCAGCCCCAGCATTTT.

The chain joins TRBV12-3 or TRBV12-4 to TRBJ2-1; D gene uncertain. The CDR3 totals 11 residues. V was cut by 5 bases and J by 6 bases, with 5 bases left in between. The CDR3 nucleotides are TGTGCCAGCAGTCCCCTCAATGAGCAGTTCTTC. This translates into CASSPLNEQFF.

The chain couples TRBV7-8 to TRBJ2-7; TRBD1 matches at 8 bases. Unmatched junction bases numbered 2, after V lost 1 base and J lost 0 bases. Per germline, CDR1 SGHVS and CDR2 FQNEAQ. CDR3 length equals 15 residues. CDR3 loop: CASSLGGTGSYEQYF. CDR3 nucleotide sequence: TGTGCCAGCAGCTTAGGCGGGACAGGCTCCTACGAGCAGTACTTC.

Only a few counts were recorded for this clone. The J gene is TRBJ1-5, the V gene TRBV6-4; 10 nucleotides agree with TRBD1. The V and J ends lost 6 bases and 2 bases, in that order; junction bases with no gene match: 1. Germline V CDR1 and CDR2: MRHNA, SNTAGT. The CDR3 runs 14 residues. The CDR3 region has the DNA TGTGCCAGCAGAGGGACAGGGGGCAATCAGCCCCAGCATTTT. This translates into CASRGTGGNQPQHF.

CDR3 nucleotides: TGTGCCAGCAGACAGGGGGGACATGAGCAGTTCTTC. It yields the protein CASRQGGHEQFF. The chain employs TRBV25-1 and TRBJ2-1; TRBD1 matches 8 bases. The CDR3 extends over 12 amino acids. The V and J ends lost 6 bases and 8 bases, in that order; junction bases with no gene match: 3. The germline CDR1 and CDR2 sequences are MGHDK and SYGVNS.

The chain carries TRBV11-2 and TRBJ2-1; 12 bases agree with TRBD2. CDR3 length: 16 residues. The V segment lost 5 bases and the J segment 4 bases; nucleotides outside the gene matches: 6. CDR1 is SGHAT, CDR2 FQNNGV, per germline. The CDR3 nucleotides read TGTGCCAGCAGCAACTCCGGGACTAGCGGGTACAATGAGCAGTTCTTC. It yields the protein CASSNSGTSGYNEQFF.

This clone was recorded once. The chain uses TRBV28 and TRBJ1-2, with 9 bases identical to TRBD1. Trimming cost V 5 bases and J 8 bases; bases outside gene matches: 9. The CDR3 runs to 14 residues. Germline V gene lookup returns CDR1 MDHEN and CDR2 SYDVKM. The CDR3 region has the DNA TGTGCCAGCAGTAAATTACAGGGGGCGCAGGGCTACACCTTC. Its protein is CASSKLQGAQGYTF.

V and J are TRBV5-1 and TRBJ2-2, with D possibly TRBD2 on 5 matching bases. Trimming took 4 bases from V and 4 from J, leaving 14 bases between them. The V gene's germline CDR1 is SGHRS and CDR2 YFSETQ. The CDR3 spans 15 residues. CDR3 nucleotide sequence: TGCGCCAGCAGCCCCCGGGCCGCGGGCACCGGGGAGCTGTTTTTT. It codes for CASSPRAAGTGELFF.

The chain employs TRBV19 and TRBJ1-1, with 10 bases lining up with TRBD1. The V gene's germline CDR1 is LNHDA and CDR2 SQIVND (reference sequence). V was clipped by 6 bases and J by 5 bases; unmatched bases: 6. The CDR3 has 14 amino acids. The CDR3 sequence is CASSLGQGGTEAFF. The CDR3 nucleotides are TGTGCCAGTAGCCTAGGACAGGGGGGGACTGAAGCTTTCTTT.

The chain has TRBV9 and TRBJ1-5; 11 bases match TRBD1. The germline V gene has CDR1 SGDLS and CDR2 YYNGEE. The CDR3 covers 17 residues. V dropped 5 bases and J dropped 2; count of bases not matched to a gene: 9. CDR3 amino acids: CASSFGTGGGGNQPQHF. In DNA, the CDR3 is TGTGCCAGCAGTTTTGGGACAGGGGGAGGAGGCAATCAGCCCCAGCATTTT.

The chain uses TRBV27 and TRBJ2-7; a possible D gene is TRBD2 (5 bases). Germline CDR1 reads MNHEY; CDR2 reads SMNVEV (reference sequence). There are 12 residues in the CDR3. V was clipped by 3 bases and J by 8 bases, with 11 bases between them. The CDR3 DNA sequence: TGTGCCAGCAGTTTTTCCGGGATCAAGCAGTACTTC. Translated: CASSFSGIKQYF.

This clone was observed a handful of times. CDR3 nucleotide sequence: TGTGCCAGCAGTTTATGGACAGGGAATAGCAATCAGCCCCAGCATTTT. This sequence encodes CASSLWTGNSNQPQHF. V gene TRBV28 combines with J gene TRBJ1-5, with TRBD1 matching 7 bases. V gave up 0 bases and J gave up 0 bases; unmatched junction bases: 2. This CDR3 is built from 16 residues. Looked up from germline, CDR1 is MDHEN and CDR2 is SYDVKM. The variable domain in full, with the rest retrieved from reference TRBV28 and TRBJ1-5, is DVKVTQSSRYLVKRTGEKVFLECVQDMDHENMFWYRQDPGLGLRLIYFSYDVKMKEKGDIPEGYSVSREKKERFSLILESASTNQTSMYLCASSLWTGNSNQPQHFGDGTRLSIL.

This clone was found once. The chain employs TRBV5-1 and TRBJ2-7, with 11 bases identical to TRBD2. V lost 4 bases and J lost 6; bases outside the gene matches: 12. The CDR3 is 16 amino acids. The germline CDR1 and CDR2 sequences are SGHRS and YFSETQ. This CDR3 is CASSEGTSGRGGEQYF. Written as DNA, the CDR3 is TGCGCCAGCAGCGAGGGTACTAGCGGGAGAGGAGGCGAGCAGTACTTC.